This paragraph covers one TCR beta chain sequence. The target of this receptor is not known. There are no base qualities to consult, and no much larger clone falls within one base. RNA was extracted using the RNeasy kit, and roughly 0.5 to 1 microgram was reverse transcribed with random hexamers. TCR beta CDR3 regions were amplified with the immunoSEQ multiplex PCR assay covering 54 Vbeta and 13 Jbeta segments. To correct PCR amplification bias, a synthetic template baseline was used for both primer optimization and computational correction. Regarding the original processing steps: Reads were annotated to V, D and J genes per IMGT and analyzed with immunoSEQ Analyzer, keeping only productive sequences. Clonality was computed as one minus Shannon entropy normalized by log2 of the number of productive unique sequences. For each patient and control, public and private clones were evaluated among the 100 most prevalent clones. Clones were defined as Susac-specific if absent from the healthy and MS cohorts, from 900 to 1,200 published viral clones and from other ImmuneACCESS disease sequences. TCRdb applied fastp at Q25 and MiXCR to the public reads, then kept only in-frame beta chains. Rows with a matching CDR3 protein are joined into one entry that keeps the most common DNA and genes. For this entry, the V and J calls and clone size follow TCRdb and not the study's own pipeline. This sample holds about 140,000 distinct CDR3 sequences; 85% to 95% were observed only once. The ten largest clones capture approximately 0.12% of the sample.

This sample is part of a study of CD8 T cells in Susac syndrome (dated by TCRdb to between 2018 and 2020). For context, the study as a whole: Repertoire sequencing was used to test whether CD8+ T cell activation and differentiation in Susac syndrome was antigen driven. The investigation overall reported the following: The study acknowledged that relatively few individuals were included in the TCR sequencing and HLA analysis.

V lost 1 base and J lost 3 bases, and the count of bases not matched to a germline gene is 4. Reading the germline V gene gives CDR1 SGHRS and CDR2 YFSETQ. Measured from the cysteine to the phenylalanine, the CDR3 is 16 residues long. Only the CDR3 DNA stays, 48 bases, in frame from base 1. Peripheral blood CD8+ and CD4+ T cells from healthy donors, Susac syndrome patients and multiple sclerosis patients were profiled by high-throughput TCR beta sequencing. The multiple sclerosis controls were treatment-naive patients who had stable or active relapsing-remitting disease and met the revised McDonald criteria. Bulk CD8+ and CD4+ T cells were purified by magnetic negative isolation, whereas CD8+ TEMRA cells were enriched by FACS. Blood was drawn into EDTA tubes, processed within 24 hours, and PBMCs were isolated by density gradient centrifugation. PBMCs intended for TCR sequencing were cryopreserved in liquid nitrogen and were subsequently thawed in a 37 degrees C water bath. The sorted or isolated CD4+, CD8+ and CD8+ TEMRA cells had a purity of 90% or higher.

Rearrangement joined TRBV5-1 to TRBJ1-4; the central 9 bases match TRBD1. The sequence came from a human donor with multiple sclerosis. What was sequenced was CD4+ T cells from PBMCs. The DNA is TGCGCCAGCAGCTTGATGGGACAGGGAGCTAATGAAAAACTGTTTTTT. This encodes CASSLMGQGANEKLFF.